This T cell receptor (beta chain) emerged from a study of identifying expanded T cells in peripheral blood. Study-wide findings and caveats: Approximately 2-week clone count variance significantly increased as total template count grew.

TCRdb keeps only in-frame clones here, not all; method: immunoSEQ multiplex PCR. Among about 90,000 clones, approximately 86% were seen once, and the ten largest hold around 5.2%. This CDR3 spans 16 amino acids. Per germline, CDR1 GTSNPN and CDR2 SVGIG (reference sequence). Trimming pared 0 bases from V and 0 bases from J, leaving 15 bases between. A word on this clone: What it recognizes is unknown.

J is TRBJ2-7 and V is TRBV30; either TRBD1 or TRBD2 may fit D (5 bases each). The source is a person aged 18-70 years in good health. Specimen: blood. The CDR3 region is CAWSVPRGRHSYEQYF. In nucleotides, the CDR3 is TGTGCCTGGAGTGTGCCGAGGGGCCGACACTCCTACGAGCAGTACTTC.